These 30 T cell receptor beta chains originate from one sample sequenced in a study of blood T cell repertoires in COVID-19. TCRdb's table, derived via immunoSEQ multiplex PCR, lists solely in-frame clones and lacks some. The sample contains roughly 350,000 clones, around 87% of which appear only once. Sequenced material: peripheral blood. Receptors were obtained from a woman in her forties or fifties with COVID-19, enrolled during active disease.

V usage is TRBV15 and J usage is TRBJ2-1, with 9 bases matching TRBD1. The CDR3 consists of 18 residues. CDR1 is LNHNV and CDR2 is YYDKDF in the germline V gene (reference sequence). The ends lost 5 bases at V and 4 bases at J; junction bases unmatched: 15. This CDR3 reads CATSGSSSGTGRYNEQFF. CDR3 nucleotides: TGTGCCACCAGCGGATCAAGTTCTGGGACAGGGAGGTACAATGAGCAGTTCTTC.

V usage is TRBV21-1 and J usage is TRBJ2-5; the D call TRBD2 from the table was never checked on the DNA. TRBV21-1 is a pseudogene locus. The CDR3 consists of 18 residues. The CDR3 coding sequence is TGTGCCAGCAGCAAAGATGAGACCCCGGGAGGCCCCCAAGAGACCCAGTACTTC. Amino acids: CASSKDETPGGPQETQYF.

The CDR3 DNA is TGTGCCAGCAGCTTCCGGGGGACCAACCCAATATACACAGATACGCAGTATTTT. Encoded protein: CASSFRGTNPIYTDTQYF. The V and J genes are TRBV7-6 and TRBJ2-3; perhaps TRBD2 as D (6 bases). Trimming left V 3 bases short and J 2 bases short, with 21 bases between. The CDR3 spans 18 residues. The germline V gene encodes CDR1 SGHVS and CDR2 FNYEAQ.

V and J are TRBV10-1 and TRBJ1-3; D uncertain. CDR3 length equals 14 residues. Per germline, CDR1 WNHNN and CDR2 SYGVQD (reference sequence). With 6 bases removed from V and 1 base from J, the gap between germline ends came to 10 bases. The CDR3 reads CASRRELSGNTIYF. For the CDR3, the DNA is TGCGCCAGCAGGAGGGAATTGTCTGGAAACACCATATATTTT.

The chain has TRBV7-9 and TRBJ2-1; possibly TRBD2 for D (5 bases). V was shortened by 1 base and J by 0 bases, with 13 bases between the two germline ends. This CDR3 is 17 amino acids long. Germline V gene data show CDR1 as SEHNR and CDR2 as FQNEAQ (reference sequence). The CDR3 reads CASSLDGKKRSYNEQFF. CDR3 nucleotide sequence: TGTGCCAGCAGCTTAGACGGGAAAAAACGCTCCTACAATGAGCAGTTCTTC.

This chain joins TRBV5-5 and TRBJ2-4, with 11 nucleotides matching TRBD1. Trimming at V came to 4 bases and at J to 8 bases, leaving 8 bases not matched to a gene. The CDR3 is 15 residues long. CDR1 SGHKS and CDR2 YYEKEE come from the germline V gene (reference sequence). The CDR3 nucleotides are TGTGCCAGCAGCCGGTTGGGACAGGGGGTGGACATTCAGTACTTC. This gives the protein CASSRLGQGVDIQYF. The entire variable domain, with the rest obtained from reference TRBV5-5 and TRBJ2-4, is as follows: DAGVTQSPTHLIKTRGQQVTLRCSPISGHKSVSWYQQVLGQGPQFIFQYYEKEERGRGNFPDRFSARQFPNYSSELNVNALLLGDSALYLCASSRLGQGVDIQYFGAGTRLSVL.

This sequence joins TRBV5-1 and TRBJ2-7, with a weak D call TRBD1 (6 bases). Trimming took off 1 base at V and 3 bases at J, with 20 bases between the two ends. The CDR3 runs 17 residues. CDR1 is SGHRS, CDR2 YFSETQ, per germline. CDR3 bases: TGCGCCAGCAGCTTGTCCATGACAGGATCTACTGACTACGAGCAGTACTTC. Translated: CASSLSMTGSTDYEQYF. The full variable domain, rest sourced from reference TRBV5-1 and TRBJ2-7, is KAGVTQTPRYLIKTRGQQVTLSCSPISGHRSVSWYQQTPGQGLQFLFEYFSETQRNKGNFPGRFSGRQFSNSRSEMNVSTLELGDSALYLCASSLSMTGSTDYEQYFGPGTRLTVT.

The rearrangement joins TRBV5-1 to TRBJ1-3; D unresolved. V shed 2 bases and J shed 0 bases, with 9 bases lying between them. The CDR3 extends over 15 amino acids. Germline V gives CDR1 SGHRS, CDR2 YFSETQ. The CDR3 protein is CASSFAGISGNTIYF. CDR3 DNA sequence: TGCGCCAGCAGCTTCGCAGGAATCTCTGGAAACACCATATATTTT.

The V and J genes are TRBV4-3 and TRBJ1-2; TRBD1 matches 11 bases. V trimming: 3 bases; J trimming: 6 bases; junction bases outside the gene matches: 12. This CDR3 is 17 amino acids long. In germline, CDR1 is LGHNA, CDR2 YSLEER. The CDR3 protein is CASSQGTLDRGLNGYTF. CDR3 coding DNA: TGCGCCAGCAGCCAGGGTACTCTGGACAGGGGGCTTAATGGCTACACCTTC.

This rearrangement joins TRBV20-1 to TRBJ1-1; D is undetermined. The CDR3 extends over 11 amino acids. Germline V gives CDR1 DFQATT, CDR2 SNEGSKA (reference sequence). Trimming pared 4 bases from V and 4 bases from J, leaving 7 bases between. The CDR3 spells CSANGLTEAFF. CDR3 DNA sequence: TGCAGTGCTAACGGTCTCACTGAAGCTTTCTTT.

V gene TRBV18 combines with J gene TRBJ1-5, with D unresolved. Trimming cost V 2 bases and J 4 bases, with 9 bases left between them. The CDR3 has 14 residues. Germline V CDR1 and CDR2: KGHSH, LQKENI. As DNA, the CDR3 is TGTGCCAGCTCACCAGAGACATTAAATCAGCCCCAGCATTTT. This gives the protein CASSPETLNQPQHF.

The J gene is TRBJ2-2, the V gene TRBV19; TRBD2 matches 14 bases. The germline gives CDR1 LNHDA, CDR2 SQIVND (reference sequence). The CDR3 has 16 residues. The V segment lost 5 bases and the J segment 6 bases; nucleotides outside the gene matches: 5. CDR3 sequence reads: CASSPGLAGASGELFF. In nucleotides, the CDR3 is TGTGCCAGTAGTCCGGGACTAGCGGGAGCCTCCGGGGAGCTGTTTTTT.

The rearrangement joins TRBV10-3 to TRBJ2-1; TRBD1 matches at 9 bases. The CDR3 loop spans 15 amino acids. CDR1 is ENHRY and CDR2 is SYGVKD in the germline V gene. The junction had 8 bases not matched to a gene; V was cut back by 6 bases and J by 5 bases. CDR3 coding DNA: TGTGCCATCAGCACAGGGGGCAGTTGGGACAATGAGCAGTTCTTC. This gives the protein CAISTGGSWDNEQFF.

Written as DNA, the CDR3 is TGTGCCAGCAGCCAAGAAGGTCGCGGGAGTGGCGCAGATACGCAGTATTTT. Amino acid sequence: CASSQEGRGSGADTQYF. The chain employs TRBV4-2 and TRBJ2-3; 7 nucleotides agree with TRBD2. Germline assignment: CDR1 LGHNA and CDR2 YNFKEQ. J lost 4 bases, V lost 0 bases, and 10 bases had no gene match. This CDR3 comprises 17 residues.

Comments on this clone: Other DNA sequences of this sample code for an identical CDR3. The V gene is TRBV6-5, the J gene TRBJ1-5; 9 nucleotides match TRBD1. V gave up 6 bases and J gave up 2 bases; unmatched junction bases: 5. From germline, CDR1 is MNHEY and CDR2 SVGAGI. This CDR3 has 15 amino acids. DNA for the CDR3: TGTGCCAGCAGAAGACAGGGGGAGGGCAATCAGCCCCAGCATTTT. Its protein is CASRRQGEGNQPQHF.

The DNA of the CDR3 is TGTGCCAGCAGTCCCCGGCTAGCGGGCGGCTACGAGCAGTACTTC. Protein sequence: CASSPRLAGGYEQYF. This rearrangement joins TRBV27 to TRBJ2-7; TRBD2 matches 8 bases. The CDR3 spans 15 residues. Germline values: CDR1 MNHEY, CDR2 SMNVEV (reference sequence). J gave up 3 bases and V 5 bases, and 9 bases lay outside the gene matches.

The chain links TRBV12-3 or TRBV12-4 to TRBJ2-5; D gene uncertain. This CDR3 has 13 residues. Trimming shortened V by 5 bases and J by 0 bases, and 7 bases separated the two germline ends. CDR3 coding DNA: TGTGCCAGCAGTCCTAGGAACCAAGAGACCCAGTACTTC. Translated: CASSPRNQETQYF.

The J gene is TRBJ2-1, the V gene TRBV11-3; 9 bases are a match to TRBD2. From germline, CDR1 is SGHNT and CDR2 YENEEA. The length of the CDR3 is 16 residues. Trimming removed 5 bases from V and 3 bases from J; junction bases left unmatched: 8. The CDR3 DNA follows: TGTGCCAGCAGCCCGCTGGCTAGCGGGAACTACAATGAGCAGTTCTTC. This gives the protein CASSPLASGNYNEQFF.

The rearrangement joins TRBV7-2 to TRBJ2-3; 11 nucleotides agree with TRBD2. Germline CDR1 is SGHTA and CDR2 is FQGNSA. This CDR3 is 16 amino acids long. Trimming cost V 3 bases and J 4 bases; bases outside gene matches: 6. DNA of the CDR3: TGTGCCAGCAGCTTTCAACTAGCGGGAGTCGCAGATACGCAGTATTTT. This gives the protein CASSFQLAGVADTQYF.

The DNA of the CDR3 is TGCGCCAGCAGTCAATCCTGGCAGGGGGCGAAGATCCAAGAGACCCAGTACTTC. This sequence encodes CASSQSWQGAKIQETQYF. The chain joins TRBV23-1 to TRBJ2-5; 8 nucleotides align to TRBD1. TRBV23-1 is marked as an open reading frame, function uncertain. The V and J ends lost 0 bases and 1 base, in that order; junction bases with no gene match: 10. The CDR3 extends over 18 amino acids.

This clone appeared once. The J gene is TRBJ1-2, the V gene TRBV2, with TRBD1 identical over 9 bases. Germline V gene data show CDR1 as SNHLY and CDR2 as FYNNEI. The CDR3 is 14 residues long. Trimming at V came to 7 bases and at J to 4 bases, leaving 7 bases not matched to a gene. The chain's CDR3 is CASKRQGESYGYTF. DNA for the CDR3: TGTGCCAGCAAACGACAGGGGGAGAGCTATGGCTACACCTTC.

V is TRBV11-3 and J is TRBJ2-4, with 8 bases fitting TRBD1. This CDR3 has 13 residues. Trimming cost V 5 bases and J 5 bases; bases outside gene matches: 2. Germline-derived CDR1 and CDR2 are SGHNT and YENEEA. The CDR3 protein is CASSGTGQNIQYF. In DNA, the CDR3 is TGTGCCAGCAGCGGGACAGGCCAAAACATTCAGTACTTC.

This chain links TRBV6-5 with TRBJ1-1, with TRBD1 identical over 10 bases. The CDR3 length is 15 residues. V lost 6 bases to trimming and J lost 3 bases; unmatched junction nucleotides: 7. Looked up from germline, CDR1 is MNHEY and CDR2 is SVGAGI. The CDR3 DNA reads TGTGCCAGCAGAGGGACAGGGGCCGTCTACACTGAAGCTTTCTTT. Translating it yields CASRGTGAVYTEAFF.

The genes are TRBV2 and TRBJ2-6; D possibly corresponds to TRBD1 (5 bases). V shed 1 base and J shed 0 bases, with 10 bases lying between them. The CDR3 has 17 amino acids. Germline CDR1 and CDR2: SNHLY and FYNNEI. In nucleotides, the CDR3 is TGTGCCAGCAGTGAAGGGTCAGGGCGCTCTGGGGCCAACGTCCTGACTTTC. Its protein product is CASSEGSGRSGANVLTF.

The rearrangement links TRBV24-1 to TRBJ1-2, with no clear D. The CDR3 contains 20 residues. The ends were cut back, 1 base at V and 4 bases at J, with 27 bases in the middle. The germline V gene has CDR1 KGHDR and CDR2 SFDVKD. CDR3 coding DNA: TGTGCCACCAGTGATTTTTATCCGGCAGTCTCGACTACTGCCCCCTATGGCTACACCTTC. It is translated as CATSDFYPAVSTTAPYGYTF.

This rearrangement joins TRBV10-1 to TRBJ2-6; no firm D call. V was trimmed by 3 bases and J by 2 bases, leaving 5 bases between them. Germline lookup yields CDR1 WNHNN and CDR2 SYGVQD (reference sequence). This CDR3 is 14 amino acids long. CDR3 DNA sequence: TGCGCCAGCAGTGACCCGGCTGGGGCCAACGTCCTGACTTTC. It translates to CASSDPAGANVLTF.

The chain has TRBV5-1 and TRBJ1-1; possibly TRBD1 for D (6 bases). CDR3 length equals 16 residues. CDR1 and CDR2 (germline): SGHRS, YFSETQ. V lost 4 bases, J lost 1 base, and 17 bases lay in between. The CDR3 protein is CASSQGHTTTNTEAFF. The CDR3 DNA reads as TGCGCCAGCAGCCAGGGACACACGACGACGAACACTGAAGCTTTCTTT.

The chain is built from TRBV6-1 and TRBJ1-2, with TRBD1 matching 7 bases. V shed 4 bases, J shed 1 base, and the junction held 9 bases outside the gene matches. The CDR3 spans 16 residues. Germline lookup yields CDR1 MNHNS and CDR2 SASEGT. CDR3 nucleotides: TGTGCCAGCAGTGCAACAGGGGAACCGGGTAACTATGGCTACACCTTC. It codes for CASSATGEPGNYGYTF.

V usage is TRBV18 and J usage is TRBJ1-1, with 8 bases lining up with TRBD1. Trimming took 2 bases from V and 3 from J; bases not matched to a gene: 2. Germline V gene sequence: CDR1 KGHSH, CDR2 LQKENI. This CDR3 comprises 14 residues. CDR3: CASSPGQGHTEAFF. The CDR3 DNA reads as TGTGCCAGCTCACCAGGACAGGGCCACACTGAAGCTTTCTTT.

This chain uses TRBV7-9 with TRBJ1-6; 7 bases are shared with TRBD1. With 8 bases clipped from V and 7 bases from J, the junction kept 2 bases outside the gene matches. The CDR3 length is 12 residues. Germline loops: CDR1 SEHNR, CDR2 FQNEAQ (reference sequence). The DNA for the CDR3 is TGTGCCAGCGCGGACAGGAATTCACCCCTCCACTTT. Its translation: CASADRNSPLHF.